In its sample, the clone carrying this T cell receptor (beta chain) was seen once. Its target is not known. This table comes from immunoSEQ multiplex PCR, and its TCRdb copy is limited to in-frame clones, with some not included. The sample includes approximately 35,000 clones, approximately 87% of them seen just once. This entry belongs to a study of lymphopenia after photon versus proton radiotherapy. Study-level results: After the lymphocyte nadir, photon-treated repertoires showed oligoclonal expansion, especially of CD8+ Temra cells. Relative stability marked proton patients; photon patients lost diversity and naive cells. Only patients who died were analyzed for survival; proton advantage is unproven.

This TCR came from a woman between 50 and 59 years old with pancreatic cancer. The material sequenced was peripheral blood, taken from a patient treated with photon-based radiotherapy.

Written as DNA, the CDR3 is TGTGCCAGCAGCCTGGGACAGGGGGTTGAGACCCAGTACTTC. Protein: CASSLGQGVETQYF. The chain couples TRBV6-1 to TRBJ2-5; 11 bases map to TRBD1. Per the germline V gene, CDR1 is MNHNS and CDR2 is SASEGT. This CDR3 is 14 amino acids long. Trimming took 6 bases from V and 5 from J; bases not matched to a gene: 5.